This TCR beta chain was profiled in a study of tumor and adjacent non-tumor tissue in lung cancer. Overall study findings and caveats: Tumor tissue had significantly higher TCR diversity than normal lung. In normal lung, the top 100 clones were significantly more dominant than in tumor.

RNA was extracted from bulk tissue without any cell sorting. A modified ARM-PCR protocol with three rounds of nested PCR amplified TCRbeta. MiXCR was run by TCRdb on the multiplex PCR reads, yielding one entry per CDR3 protein. The table includes more than 75,000 distinct CDR3 sequences, 75% to 90% detected once. The CDR3 runs 15 residues. CDR1 and CDR2 (germline): DFQATT, SNEGSKA (reference sequence). Notes on this clonotype: Antigen: not known. At one of its ends the junction is not consistent with the germline gene, which may arise from a read error.

Source material: lung tumor tissue. The sequence derives from a woman aged 50 to 60 with non-small cell lung cancer. The J gene is TRBJ2-1, the V gene TRBV20-1; D is perhaps TRBD2 (5 bases). CDR3 bases: TGCAGTGCACGGGCGGGTAATCGACCCCACAATGAGCAGTCGTTC. It codes for CSARAGNRPHNEQSF.